Below, 22 T cell receptor beta chains from the same sample are listed, as sequenced in a study of blood T cell repertoires in COVID-19. TCRdb keeps only in-frame clones here, not all; method: immunoSEQ multiplex PCR. The sample contains 95,000 to 150,000 clones, approximately 85% of which appear only once. Source material: peripheral blood. All receptors come from a man under 40 with COVID-19, enrolled during active disease.

The chain carries TRBV9 and TRBJ2-5; 7 nucleotides line up with TRBD2. The CDR3 extends over 16 amino acids. The junction had 10 bases not matched to a gene; V was cut back by 0 bases and J by 5 bases. In germline, CDR1 is SGDLS, CDR2 YYNGEE. The CDR3 region is CASSVEGGGEGETQYF. CDR3 coding DNA: TGTGCCAGCAGCGTAGAGGGAGGCGGGGAGGGGGAGACCCAGTACTTC.

The chain recombines TRBV30 with TRBJ1-2; TRBD1 matches at 8 bases. Germline CDR1 and CDR2: GTSNPN and SVGIG (reference sequence). After removal of 3 bases from V and 7 bases from J, the junction contained 7 bases not matched to a gene. This CDR3 is built from 13 residues. CDR3 loop: CAWRRPDRGGYTF. The CDR3 nucleotides read TGTGCCTGGAGAAGACCCGACAGGGGTGGCTACACCTTC.

A single count supports this clone. The V call is TRBV11-2, the J call TRBJ2-4, with D maybe TRBD1 (5 bases). Per germline, CDR1 SGHAT and CDR2 FQNNGV. The CDR3 runs to 14 residues. The ends were cut back, 1 base at V and 4 bases at J, with 8 bases in the middle. The CDR3 loop is CASSLGAGKNIQYF. The CDR3 DNA reads TGTGCCAGCAGCTTAGGGGCAGGGAAAAACATTCAGTACTTC.

The chain couples TRBV4-3 to TRBJ1-4, with D maybe TRBD1 (5 bases). The germline V and J ends were trimmed by 0 bases and 8 bases, with 19 bases remaining between them. Germline lookup yields CDR1 LGHNA and CDR2 YSLEER. The CDR3 loop spans 17 amino acids. The CDR3 DNA is TGCGCCAGCAGCCAAGAGGGGGTCGGGGGAGCCGGGGAAAAACTGTTTTTT. This translates into CASSQEGVGGAGEKLFF.

V usage is TRBV2 and J usage is TRBJ1-6, with 12 nucleotides matching TRBD1. CDR3 length: 14 residues. The V segment lost 6 bases and the J segment 10 bases; nucleotides outside the gene matches: 4. Germline CDR1 and CDR2: SNHLY and FYNNEI. CDR3 sequence (DNA): TGTGCCAGCAGAGGGACAGGGGGCAGGTCACCCCTCCACTTT. Translated: CASRGTGGRSPLHF.

The V call is TRBV11-3, the J call TRBJ2-7; 7 bases fit TRBD2. V was clipped by 11 bases and J by 1 base; unmatched bases: 14. CDR1 is SGHNT, CDR2 YENEEA, per germline. This CDR3 contains 15 residues. The CDR3 spells CASTTGGRSSYEQYF. CDR3 bases: TGTGCCTCGACGACGGGGGGTAGGAGTTCCTACGAGCAGTACTTC.

V and J are TRBV11-3 and TRBJ1-1; D is ambiguous. Germline CDR1 SGHNT, CDR2 YENEEA. This CDR3 contains 15 residues. V lost 2 bases and J 0 bases, leaving 10 bases between the germline ends. The CDR3 loop is CASSLSRLMNTEAFF. The CDR3 DNA follows: TGTGCCAGCAGCTTATCCAGACTAATGAACACTGAAGCTTTCTTT.

This clone occurred once. This chain links TRBV19 with TRBJ1-2; no definite D call. The CDR3 consists of 14 residues. V lost 6 bases to trimming and J lost 6 bases, with 17 bases between them. Germline V CDR1 and CDR2: LNHDA, SQIVND (reference sequence). Here the CDR3 DNA reads TGTGCCAGTAGCCTCCTCCCTCTCCGAGATGGCTACACCTTC. Its translation: CASSLLPLRDGYTF.

V gene TRBV6-4 combines with J gene TRBJ1-4; TRBD1 is a possible D gene (6 bases). This CDR3 is built from 16 residues. CDR1 is MRHNA, CDR2 SNTAGT, per germline. V shed 7 bases and J shed 0 bases, with 15 bases lying between them. CDR3 loop: CASTSYYRATNEKLFF. Here the CDR3 DNA reads TGTGCCAGCACTTCCTACTACAGGGCAACTAATGAAAAACTGTTTTTT.

V gene TRBV2 combines with J gene TRBJ1-1, with D tentatively TRBD1 (5 bases). Germline loops: CDR1 SNHLY, CDR2 FYNNEI. There are 17 residues in the CDR3. V was pared by 4 bases and J by 4 bases, with 22 bases between. CDR3 nucleotides: TGTGCCAGCAGTGGGCAGGCAGGGCTAACGGTGGGCACTGAAGCTTTCTTT. Residues: CASSGQAGLTVGTEAFF. The full variable domain, completed using reference TRBV2 and TRBJ1-1, is EPEVTQTPSHQVTQMGQEVILRCVPISNHLYFYWYRQILGQKVEFLVSFYNNEISEKSEIFDDQFSVERPDGSNFTLKIRSTKLEDSAMYFCASSGQAGLTVGTEAFFGQGTRLTVV.

The CDR3 sequence is CASSLVDRGNYGYTF. The CDR3 bases are TGTGCCAGCAGCTTAGTGGACAGGGGAAACTATGGCTACACCTTC. This chain links TRBV7-2 with TRBJ1-2; 9 nucleotides match TRBD1. CDR1 and CDR2 from the germline V gene are SGHTA and FQGNSA. The CDR3 totals 15 residues. V was clipped by 1 base and J by 2 bases; unmatched bases: 2.

The V gene is TRBV7-3, the J gene TRBJ1-1; a weak D match, TRBD1 (5 bases). The germline V gene has CDR1 SGHTA and CDR2 FQGTGA. Trimming removed 2 bases at V and 11 bases at J, with 15 bases between. This CDR3 has 13 amino acids. CDR3 sequence reads: CASSLGFGGYAFF. The CDR3, as DNA: TGTGCCAGCAGCTTAGGATTCGGGGGATACGCTTTCTTT.

The chain is built from TRBV10-3 and TRBJ2-7, with D perhaps matching TRBD2 (5 bases). Germline-derived CDR1 and CDR2 are ENHRY and SYGVKD. Trimming took 10 bases from V and 0 from J, leaving 13 bases between them. The CDR3 has 13 amino acids. The CDR3 nucleotides are TGTGCCACTGCGGAGGAATCCTCCTACGAGCAGTACTTC. Protein sequence: CATAEESSYEQYF.

This clone was detected a few times. This chain joins TRBV9 and TRBJ1-5; possibly TRBD1 for D (5 bases). CDR3 length equals 15 residues. V was clipped by 4 bases and J by 0 bases, with 11 bases between them. Looked up from germline, CDR1 is SGDLS and CDR2 is YYNGEE. CDR3 DNA: TGTGCCAGCAGCCCCTCGGGGGATAGCAATCAGCCCCAGCATTTT. Protein product: CASSPSGDSNQPQHF.

In this sample, this clone turned up once. This rearrangement joins TRBV6-5 to TRBJ1-1; TRBD1 agrees at 7 bases. Germline assignment: CDR1 MNHEY and CDR2 SVGAGI. J was trimmed by 4 bases and V by 8 bases; bases with no gene match: 4. The CDR3 runs 12 residues. CDR3 DNA sequence: TGTGCCAGCCAGGGGGAAGGCACTGAAGCTTTCTTT. Translation: CASQGEGTEAFF.

This clone was seen once. The chain uses TRBV19 and TRBJ2-2; 11 bases agree with TRBD2. The ends lost 7 bases at V and 5 bases at J; junction bases unmatched: 9. The V gene's germline CDR1 is LNHDA and CDR2 SQIVND (reference sequence). There are 16 residues in the CDR3. The CDR3 loop is CASMPGLAGGTGELFF. In DNA, the CDR3 is TGTGCCAGTATGCCCGGACTAGCGGGTGGGACCGGGGAGCTGTTTTTT.

This clone was counted at least ten times. This chain links TRBV7-2 with TRBJ2-5, with 13 bases identical to TRBD2. J was trimmed by 3 bases and V by 5 bases; bases with no gene match: 3. The CDR3 runs to 15 residues. Per the germline V gene, CDR1 is SGHTA and CDR2 is FQGNSA. DNA for the CDR3: TGTGCCAGCAGCAGAGGACTAGCGGGGGAAGAGACCCAGTACTTC. Amino acids: CASSRGLAGEETQYF.

The CDR3 sequence: CASSYSSYRKIVTEAFF. The CDR3, as DNA: TGTGCCAGCAGTTACTCGAGTTACAGGAAGATAGTCACTGAAGCTTTCTTT. V is TRBV6-2 or TRBV6-3 and J is TRBJ1-1; D might be TRBD1 (5 bases). V shed 0 bases and J shed 4 bases, with 18 bases lying between them. This CDR3 comprises 17 residues. The germline gives CDR1 MNHEY, CDR2 SVGEGT.

The chain couples TRBV30 to TRBJ1-1, with D hard to call. There are 13 residues in the CDR3. Trimming stripped 7 bases from V and 5 bases from J, with 17 bases between. Germline V gives CDR1 GTSNPN, CDR2 SVGIG (reference sequence). The CDR3 here is CAYGRVSRTEAFF. In DNA form, the CDR3 reads TGTGCCTACGGGAGGGTGAGTAGAACTGAAGCTTTCTTT.

The chain links TRBV7-9 to TRBJ1-1; 8 bases align to TRBD1. The CDR3 contains 17 residues. The J segment lost 0 bases and the V segment lost 4 bases, leaving 10 bases of the junction unmatched. The germline gives CDR1 SEHNR, CDR2 FQNEAQ (reference sequence). For the CDR3, the DNA is TGTGCCAGCAGCTACCACGGGACAGGACTAATGAACACTGAAGCTTTCTTT. This sequence encodes CASSYHGTGLMNTEAFF.

The J gene is TRBJ1-1, the V gene TRBV13; D is ambiguous. V gave up 2 bases and J gave up 1 base, with 5 bases separating them. This CDR3 contains 13 residues. Germline CDR1 is PRHDT and CDR2 is FYEKMQ (reference sequence). The CDR3 region is CASSLWQNTEAFF. CDR3 nucleotides: TGTGCCAGCAGCTTATGGCAGAACACTGAAGCTTTCTTT.

This clone was seen just once. This sequence joins TRBV7-3 and TRBJ2-1, with 11 bases that match TRBD2. The CDR3 contains 15 residues. Trimming removed 2 bases from V and 9 bases from J; junction bases left unmatched: 6. From germline, CDR1 is SGHTA and CDR2 FQGTGA. The CDR3 is CASSLSLAGVGEQFF. The DNA for the CDR3 is TGTGCCAGCAGCTTATCACTAGCGGGAGTGGGTGAGCAGTTCTTC.